These 23 T cell receptor beta chains were all obtained from the same sample, sequenced in a study of blood T cells in healthy people across ages. Using a J-beta primer mix together with a sample-barcoded 5' primer, a second PCR was run for roughly 7 to 11 cycles. Each CDR3 protein is one row after TCRdb ran MiXCR on the 5' RACE reads. This table has over 1,300,000 distinct CDR3 sequences, approximately 59% appearing once. Sequencing was done on a sample of blood. The source of these receptors is a man aged 18 to 29 in good health.

V usage is TRBV4-2 and J usage is TRBJ1-1; perhaps TRBD1 as D (5 bases). CDR3 size: 14 residues. The germline CDR1 and CDR2 sequences are LGHNA and YNFKEQ. Between the trimmed V and J ends, which lost 3 bases and 2 bases, there was a span of 10 bases. The CDR3 nucleotides are TGTGCCAGCAGCCAGGGCAGGGATAACACTGAAGCTTTCTTT. The encoded protein is CASSQGRDNTEAFF.

This clonotype has only one observation. V and J are TRBV7-6 and TRBJ2-3, with D hard to call. V lost 0 bases and J 4 bases, leaving 11 bases between the germline ends. Germline loops: CDR1 SGHVS, CDR2 FNYEAQ. CDR3 length: 15 amino acids. The CDR3, as DNA: TGTGCCAGCAGCTTAGCTACGGAGACGGCAGATACGCAGTATTTT. It codes for CASSLATETADTQYF.

This clonotype has more than one count but fewer than ten. The V call is TRBV29-1, the J call TRBJ1-1; D gene ambiguous. With 0 bases removed from V and 7 bases from J, the gap between germline ends came to 6 bases. The CDR3 has 11 amino acids. Germline lookup yields CDR1 SQVTM and CDR2 ANQGSEA. The CDR3 spells CSVEEQYEAFF. The CDR3 nucleotides are TGCAGCGTTGAAGAACAGTATGAAGCTTTCTTT.

V and J are TRBV12-3 or TRBV12-4 and TRBJ1-1; D perhaps matches TRBD1 (5 bases). Trimming took off 7 bases at V and 5 bases at J, with 20 bases between the two ends. The CDR3 is 15 amino acids. This CDR3 is CASISNRREGTEAFF. CDR3 bases: TGTGCCAGCATCTCCAATCGCCGGGAGGGGACTGAAGCTTTCTTT.

The V gene is TRBV20-1, the J gene TRBJ2-2, with D possibly being TRBD2 (6 bases). The germline CDR1 and CDR2 sequences are DFQATT and SNEGSKA (reference sequence). The CDR3 runs 16 residues. Trimming left V 0 bases short and J 7 bases short, with 18 bases between. CDR3 sequence (DNA): TGCAGTGCTAGAGAGGATTGGCCATTCGGGGGCGGGGAGCTGTTTTTT. As protein: CSAREDWPFGGGELFF.

This clonotype was recorded a few times. This chain uses TRBV12-3 or TRBV12-4 with TRBJ2-1, with D unresolved. The CDR3 has 15 residues. The V gene lost 7 bases and the J gene lost 3 bases, with 16 bases spanning the gap. The CDR3 DNA reads TGTGCCAGCAACCTTGGCGGCGGAGACTACAATGAGCAGTTCTTC. It specifies CASNLGGGDYNEQFF.

This clonotype was seen a handful of times. This chain connects TRBV4-1 to TRBJ2-5, with D unresolved. V lost 5 bases and J lost 2, with 6 bases in between. CDR3 length: 12 residues. Germline loops: CDR1 MGHRA, CDR2 YSYEKL. CDR3 in amino acids: CASSTQQETQYF. The CDR3 DNA sequence: TGCGCCAGCAGCACCCAACAAGAGACCCAGTACTTC.

The gene calls are TRBV20-1 and TRBJ2-1, with 16 bases that match TRBD2. There are 16 residues in the CDR3. V was clipped by 3 bases and J by 6 bases; unmatched bases: 5. The germline V gene has CDR1 DFQATT and CDR2 SNEGSKA (reference sequence). For the CDR3, the DNA is TGCAGTGCTAGTTCGGGACTAGCGGGAGGGCGCAATGAGCAGTTCTTC. Translation gives CSASSGLAGGRNEQFF.

The chain joins TRBV9 to TRBJ2-7; 7 nucleotides align to TRBD1. In germline, CDR1 is SGDLS, CDR2 YYNGEE. The junction had 7 bases not matched to a gene; V was cut back by 0 bases and J by 4 bases. This CDR3 has 15 amino acids. The DNA for the CDR3 is TGTGCCAGCAGCGTAGCACGAGACAGGGAATACGAGCAGTACTTC. Amino acid sequence: CASSVARDREYEQYF.

This clonotype appeared a single time. The J gene is TRBJ1-2, the V gene TRBV7-9, with 8 bases that match TRBD1. CDR1 SEHNR and CDR2 FQNEAQ come from the germline V gene (reference sequence). The CDR3 covers 15 residues. V shed 5 bases and J 8 bases; nucleotides not matched to a gene: 13. This CDR3 reads CASSQRGQDSLGYTF. The CDR3 DNA reads as TGTGCCAGCAGCCAAAGGGGACAGGACTCCTTGGGCTACACCTTC.

Worth noting for this clonotype: Because it lacks the conserved phenylalanine or tryptophan at the end, this CDR3 is likely a read error. The chain uses TRBV27 and TRBJ2-5, with 7 bases that match TRBD1. Germline CDR1 MNHEY, CDR2 SMNVEV (reference sequence). J was trimmed by 1 base and V by 8 bases; bases with no gene match: 4. The CDR3 covers 13 residues. For the CDR3, the DNA is TGTGCCAGCGGTGCAGGGGGCCAAGAGACCCAGTACTTA. It is translated as CASGAGGQETQYL.

The gene calls are TRBV5-1 and TRBJ2-5, with D possibly called TRBD1 or TRBD2 (6 bases each). The end of the DNA is better explained by TRBJ2-7, so the J call may be wrong. This CDR3 is 14 amino acids long. Germline CDR1 SGHRS, CDR2 YFSETQ. The CDR3 nucleotides are TGCGCCAGCAGCTTGATCGGAGGGGGAAACGAGCAGTACTTC. Its translation: CASSLIGGGNEQYF.

This sequence joins TRBV20-1 and TRBJ2-5; D might be TRBD2 (6 bases). CDR3 length: 12 residues. V was shortened by 3 bases and J by 11 bases, with 16 bases between the two germline ends. Germline values: CDR1 DFQATT, CDR2 SNEGSKA (reference sequence). The CDR3 region is CSASGRVREQYF. In DNA, the CDR3 is TGCAGTGCTAGCGGGAGAGTTCGGGAGCAGTACTTC.

The chain couples TRBV10-3 to TRBJ1-5, with 7 bases matching TRBD1. J gave up 2 bases and V 5 bases, and 9 bases lay outside the gene matches. CDR1 is ENHRY and CDR2 is SYGVKD in the germline V gene. This CDR3 contains 16 residues. CDR3 nucleotide sequence: TGTGCCATCAGTACCGACAGGGCTAGTGGCAATCAGCCCCAGCATTTT. The encoded protein is CAISTDRASGNQPQHF.

The chain uses TRBV15 and TRBJ1-4; D ambiguous. The CDR3 totals 20 residues. Trimming stripped 1 base from V and 0 bases from J, with 21 bases between. Germline CDR1 and CDR2: LNHNV and YYDKDF (reference sequence). In DNA form, the CDR3 reads TGTGCCACCAGCAGAGCTTCCGGGAGATATTATAGTGCAACTAATGAAAAACTGTTTTTT. It encodes CATSRASGRYYSATNEKLFF.

The rearrangement uses TRBV7-9 and TRBJ2-1, with 9 bases matching TRBD2. V trimming: 2 bases; J trimming: 4 bases; junction bases outside the gene matches: 6. This CDR3 region has 16 residues. Germline V gene sequence: CDR1 SEHNR, CDR2 FQNEAQ (reference sequence). The DNA for the CDR3 is TGTGCCAGCAGCTTAAAGGGCGGGGGGGCGTACAATGAGCAGTTCTTC. It is translated as CASSLKGGGAYNEQFF.

A few counts support this clonotype. The chain uses TRBV4-1 and TRBJ2-7; perhaps TRBD2 as D (6 bases). Germline V gives CDR1 MGHRA, CDR2 YSYEKL. With 5 bases removed from V and 4 bases from J, the gap between germline ends came to 18 bases. The CDR3 is 15 residues long. The CDR3 protein is CASSSSRGMEYEQYF. Written as DNA, the CDR3 is TGCGCCAGCAGCTCATCCCGCGGGATGGAGTACGAGCAGTACTTC.

The chain has TRBV4-1 and TRBJ2-1; 9 nucleotides agree with TRBD2. Germline lookup yields CDR1 MGHRA and CDR2 YSYEKL. The V gene end was trimmed by 2 bases and the J gene end by 7 bases; junction bases not matched to a gene: 9. CDR3 size: 16 residues. The CDR3 region is CASSQLLRGGRNEQFF. CDR3 coding DNA: TGCGCCAGCAGCCAATTGTTGCGGGGGGGGAGGAATGAGCAGTTCTTC.

J is TRBJ2-3 and V is TRBV24-1; D unclear. Germline V gene data show CDR1 as KGHDR and CDR2 as SFDVKD. V was pared by 8 bases and J by 0 bases, with 14 bases between. The CDR3 spans 15 residues. This CDR3 is CATTSGPSSTDTQYF. The CDR3 nucleotides are TGTGCCACCACATCTGGGCCGTCAAGCACAGATACGCAGTATTTT.

The chain employs TRBV7-2 and TRBJ2-3, with D possibly being TRBD2 (7 bases). CDR1 and CDR2 (germline): SGHTA, FQGNSA. CDR3 length: 14 amino acids. V was shortened by 1 base and J by 8 bases, with 13 bases between the two germline ends. CDR3 sequence: CASSLEGLGGTQYF. The CDR3 DNA reads TGTGCCAGCAGCTTAGAAGGACTAGGGGGTACGCAGTATTTT.

This rearrangement joins TRBV6-5 to TRBJ1-6, with a tentative D call TRBD1 (5 bases). The CDR3 runs to 16 residues. CDR1 and CDR2 (germline): MNHEY, SVGAGI. V lost 0 bases and J lost 10, with 16 bases in between. In nucleotides, the CDR3 is TGTGCCAGCAGTTACTCGAATTGGCAGGGTTGGTCACCCCTCCACTTT. Protein: CASSYSNWQGWSPLHF.

V and J are TRBV12-3 or TRBV12-4 and TRBJ1-4, with D unclear. The CDR3 runs to 14 residues. Trimming pared 6 bases from V and 8 bases from J, leaving 16 bases between. CDR3 sequence: CASSDTGPLEKLFF. DNA for the CDR3: TGTGCCAGCAGCGACACGGGCCCCCTGGAAAAACTGTTTTTT.

The table lists this clonotype with a count of one. This chain connects TRBV6-4 to TRBJ2-3; possibly TRBD2 for D (6 bases). Looked up from germline, CDR1 is MRHNA and CDR2 is SNTAGT. The CDR3 totals 13 residues. The V end lost 3 bases, the J end lost 8 bases, and 12 bases lay between the germline ends. Here the CDR3 reads CASSESLGGTQYF. As DNA, the CDR3 is TGTGCCAGCAGTGAATCTCTCGGGGGTACGCAGTATTTT.